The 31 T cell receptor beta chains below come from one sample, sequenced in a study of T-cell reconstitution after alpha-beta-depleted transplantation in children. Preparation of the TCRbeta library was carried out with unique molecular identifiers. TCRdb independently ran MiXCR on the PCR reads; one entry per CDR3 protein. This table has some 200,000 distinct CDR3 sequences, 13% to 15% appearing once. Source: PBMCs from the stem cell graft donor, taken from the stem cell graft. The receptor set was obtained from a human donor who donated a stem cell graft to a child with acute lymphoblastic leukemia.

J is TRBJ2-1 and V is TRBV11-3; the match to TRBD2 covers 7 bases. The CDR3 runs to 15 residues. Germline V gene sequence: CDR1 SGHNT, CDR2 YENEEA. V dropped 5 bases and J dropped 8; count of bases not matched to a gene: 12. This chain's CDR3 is CASSPGSSGTDEQFF. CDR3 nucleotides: TGTGCCAGCAGCCCCGGTTCGAGCGGGACGGATGAGCAGTTCTTC. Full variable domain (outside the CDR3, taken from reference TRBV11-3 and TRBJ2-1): EAGVVQSPRYKIIEKKQPVAFWCNPISGHNTLYWYLQNLGQGPELLIRYENEEAVDDSQLPKDRFSAERLKGVDSTLKIQPAELGDSAVYLCASSPGSSGTDEQFFGPGTRLTVL.

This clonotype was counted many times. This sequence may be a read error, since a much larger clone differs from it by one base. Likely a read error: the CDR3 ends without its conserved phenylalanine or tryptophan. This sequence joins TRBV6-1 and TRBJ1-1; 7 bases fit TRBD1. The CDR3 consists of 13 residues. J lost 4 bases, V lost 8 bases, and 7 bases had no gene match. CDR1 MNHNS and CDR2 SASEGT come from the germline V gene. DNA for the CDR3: TGTGCCAGCGGACCCACAGGGGTCACTGAAGCTTTCCTT. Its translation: CASGPTGVTEAFL.

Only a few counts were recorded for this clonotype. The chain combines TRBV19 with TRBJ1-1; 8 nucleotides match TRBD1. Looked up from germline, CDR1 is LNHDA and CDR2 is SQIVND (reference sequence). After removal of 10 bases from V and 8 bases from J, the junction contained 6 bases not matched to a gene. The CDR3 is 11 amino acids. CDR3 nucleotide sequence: TGTGCCACAATCAGGGGGCCCGAAGCTTTCTTT. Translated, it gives CATIRGPEAFF.

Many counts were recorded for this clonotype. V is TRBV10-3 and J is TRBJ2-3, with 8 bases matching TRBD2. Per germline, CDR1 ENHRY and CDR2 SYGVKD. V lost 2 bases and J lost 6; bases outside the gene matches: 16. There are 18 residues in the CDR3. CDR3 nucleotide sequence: TGTGCCATCAGTGAGGGGGGAATAAGCGGGAGAGGTGGCGATACGCAGTATTTT. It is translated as CAISEGGISGRGGDTQYF.

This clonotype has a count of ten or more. CDR3 region: CASSPEGTGPPSEQYF. The CDR3 bases are TGCGCCAGCAGCCCTGAGGGGACGGGACCGCCTTCCGAGCAGTACTTC. The rearrangement links TRBV5-1 to TRBJ2-7; D may be TRBD1 or TRBD2 (5 bases each). The ends were cut back, 4 bases at V and 6 bases at J, with 23 bases in the middle. The CDR3 has 16 amino acids. Germline CDR1 is SGHRS and CDR2 is YFSETQ. Variable domain in full (rest from reference TRBV5-1 and TRBJ2-7): KAGVTQTPRYLIKTRGQQVTLSCSPISGHRSVSWYQQTPGQGLQFLFEYFSETQRNKGNFPGRFSGRQFSNSRSEMNVSTLELGDSALYLCASSPEGTGPPSEQYFGPGTRLTVT.

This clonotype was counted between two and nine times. CDR3 region: CASSSTGGGGRFF. The CDR3 DNA sequence: TGTGCCAGCAGCTCGACGGGCGGGGGAGGGAGGTTCTTC. This sequence joins TRBV11-2 and TRBJ2-1; 7 bases match TRBD2. Looked up from germline, CDR1 is SGHAT and CDR2 is FQNNGV. With V trimmed by 4 bases and J by 15 bases, 12 bases remained unmatched. The CDR3 has 13 residues.

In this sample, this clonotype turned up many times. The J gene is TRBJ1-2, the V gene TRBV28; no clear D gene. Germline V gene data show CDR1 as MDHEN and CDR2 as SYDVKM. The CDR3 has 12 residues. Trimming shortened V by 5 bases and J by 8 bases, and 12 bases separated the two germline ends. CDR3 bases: TGTGCCAGCAGTCTCCGGACTCGCGGCTACACCTTC. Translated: CASSLRTRGYTF.

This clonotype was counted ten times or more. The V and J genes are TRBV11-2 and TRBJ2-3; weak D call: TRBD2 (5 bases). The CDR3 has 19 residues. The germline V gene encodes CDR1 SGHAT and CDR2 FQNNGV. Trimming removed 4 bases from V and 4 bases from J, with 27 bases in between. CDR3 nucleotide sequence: TGTGCCAGCAGCTGGGGAAGGATCTTCCCGACTAAACCCGCAGATACGCAGTATTTT. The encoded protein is CASSWGRIFPTKPADTQYF. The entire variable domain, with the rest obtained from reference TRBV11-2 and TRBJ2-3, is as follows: EAGVAQSPRYKIIEKRQSVAFWCNPISGHATLYWYQQILGQGPKLLIQFQNNGVVDDSQLPKDRFSAERLKGVDSTLKIQPAKLEDSAVYLCASSWGRIFPTKPADTQYFGPGTRLTVL.

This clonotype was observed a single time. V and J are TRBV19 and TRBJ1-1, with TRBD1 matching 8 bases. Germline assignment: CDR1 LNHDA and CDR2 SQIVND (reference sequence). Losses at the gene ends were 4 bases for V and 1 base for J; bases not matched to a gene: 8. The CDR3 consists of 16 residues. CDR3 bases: TGTGCCAGTAGTACCGGGGGGACAGGAGGGAACACTGAAGCTTTCTTT. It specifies CASSTGGTGGNTEAFF.

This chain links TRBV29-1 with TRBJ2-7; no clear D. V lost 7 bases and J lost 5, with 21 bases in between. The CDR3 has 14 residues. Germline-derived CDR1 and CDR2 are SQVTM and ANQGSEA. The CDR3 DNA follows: TGCAGCGCCGCTAGAGGCGGTGGCTTCAACGAGCAGTACTTC. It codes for CSAARGGGFNEQYF.

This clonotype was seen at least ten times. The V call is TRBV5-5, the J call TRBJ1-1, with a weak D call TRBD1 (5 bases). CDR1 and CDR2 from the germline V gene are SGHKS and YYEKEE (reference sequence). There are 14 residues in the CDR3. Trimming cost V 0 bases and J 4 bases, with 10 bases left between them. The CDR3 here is CASSLVTGPTEAFF. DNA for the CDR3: TGTGCCAGCAGCTTGGTGACGGGACCCACTGAAGCTTTCTTT.

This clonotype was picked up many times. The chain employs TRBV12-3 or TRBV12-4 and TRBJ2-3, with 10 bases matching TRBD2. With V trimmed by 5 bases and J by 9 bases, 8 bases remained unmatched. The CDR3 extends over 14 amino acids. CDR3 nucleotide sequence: TGTGCCAGCAGTCTCGGACTAGCGGAGGGGACGCAGTATTTT. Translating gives CASSLGLAEGTQYF.

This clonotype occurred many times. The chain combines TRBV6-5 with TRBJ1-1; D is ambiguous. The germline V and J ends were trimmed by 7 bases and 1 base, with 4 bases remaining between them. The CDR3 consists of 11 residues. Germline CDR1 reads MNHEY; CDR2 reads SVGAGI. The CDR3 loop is CASTGNTEAFF. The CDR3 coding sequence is TGTGCCAGCACTGGGAACACTGAAGCTTTCTTT.

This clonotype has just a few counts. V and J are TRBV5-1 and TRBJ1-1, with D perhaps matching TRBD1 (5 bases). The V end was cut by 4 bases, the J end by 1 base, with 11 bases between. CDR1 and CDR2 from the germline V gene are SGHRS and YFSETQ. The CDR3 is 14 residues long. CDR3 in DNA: TGCGCCAGCAGCCCGGGACCCGGGAACACTGAAGCTTTCTTT. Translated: CASSPGPGNTEAFF.

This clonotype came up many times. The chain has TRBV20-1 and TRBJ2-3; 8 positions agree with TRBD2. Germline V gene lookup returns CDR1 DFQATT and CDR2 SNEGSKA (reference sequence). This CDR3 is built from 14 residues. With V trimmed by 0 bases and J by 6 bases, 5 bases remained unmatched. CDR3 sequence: CSARDSGKGDTQYF. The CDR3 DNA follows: TGCAGTGCTAGAGATAGCGGGAAGGGGGATACGCAGTATTTT.

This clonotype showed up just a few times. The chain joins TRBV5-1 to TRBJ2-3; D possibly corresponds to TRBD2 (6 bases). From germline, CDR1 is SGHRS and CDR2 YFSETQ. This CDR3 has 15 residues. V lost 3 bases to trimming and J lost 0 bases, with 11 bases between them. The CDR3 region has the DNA TGCGCCAGCAGCTATGGAGGGCAGAGCACAGATACGCAGTATTTT. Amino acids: CASSYGGQSTDTQYF.

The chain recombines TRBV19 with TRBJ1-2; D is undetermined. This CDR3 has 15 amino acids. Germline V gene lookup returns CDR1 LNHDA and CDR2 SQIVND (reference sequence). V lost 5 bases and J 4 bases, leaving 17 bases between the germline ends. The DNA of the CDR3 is TGTGCCAGTAGTTCGCAGACGACTGGAAGCTATGGCTACACCTTC. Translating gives CASSSQTTGSYGYTF.

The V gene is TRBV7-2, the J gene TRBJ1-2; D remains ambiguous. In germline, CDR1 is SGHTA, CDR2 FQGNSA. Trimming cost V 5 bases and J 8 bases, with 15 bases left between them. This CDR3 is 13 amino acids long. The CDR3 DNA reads TGTGCCAGCAGCCCTACTATTATGAGGGGCTACACCTTC. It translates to CASSPTIMRGYTF.

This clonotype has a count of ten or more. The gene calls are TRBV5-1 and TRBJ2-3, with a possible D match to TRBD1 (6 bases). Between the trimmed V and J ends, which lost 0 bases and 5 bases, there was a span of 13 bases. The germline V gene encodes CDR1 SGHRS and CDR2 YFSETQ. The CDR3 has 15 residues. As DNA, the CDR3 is TGCGCCAGCAGCTTGGGACAGGCCAGAGAAGATACGCAGTATTTT. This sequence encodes CASSLGQAREDTQYF.

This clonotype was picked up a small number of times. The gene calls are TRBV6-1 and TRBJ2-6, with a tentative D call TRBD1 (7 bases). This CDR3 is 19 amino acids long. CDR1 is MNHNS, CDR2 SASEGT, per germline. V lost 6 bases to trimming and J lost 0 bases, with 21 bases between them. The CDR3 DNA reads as TGTGCCAGCAGGGAGGGTCGGGACAGAATTGTCTCTGGGGCCAACGTCCTGACTTTC. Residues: CASREGRDRIVSGANVLTF.

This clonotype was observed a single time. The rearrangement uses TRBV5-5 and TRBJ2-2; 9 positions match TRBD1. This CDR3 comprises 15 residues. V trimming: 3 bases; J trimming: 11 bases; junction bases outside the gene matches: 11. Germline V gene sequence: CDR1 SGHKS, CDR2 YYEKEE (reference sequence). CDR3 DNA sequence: TGTGCCAGCAGCTACAGAGGGACAGGGAGGATAGAGCTGTTTTTT. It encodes CASSYRGTGRIELFF.

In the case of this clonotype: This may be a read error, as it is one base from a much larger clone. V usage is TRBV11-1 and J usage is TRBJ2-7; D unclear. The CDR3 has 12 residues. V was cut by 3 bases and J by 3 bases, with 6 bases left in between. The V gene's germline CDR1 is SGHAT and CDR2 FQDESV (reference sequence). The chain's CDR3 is CASSFDRYEQYF. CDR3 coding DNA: TGTGCCAGCAGCTTCGACCGCTACGAGCAGTACTTC.

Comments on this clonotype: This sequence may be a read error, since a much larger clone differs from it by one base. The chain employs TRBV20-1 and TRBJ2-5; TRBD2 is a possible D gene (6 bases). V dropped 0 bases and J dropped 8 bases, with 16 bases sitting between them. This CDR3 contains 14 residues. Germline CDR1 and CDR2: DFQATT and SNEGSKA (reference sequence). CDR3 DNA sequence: TGCAGTGCTAGAGAGGGGGGATCCCGAGATACCCAGTACTTC. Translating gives CSAREGGSRDTQYF.

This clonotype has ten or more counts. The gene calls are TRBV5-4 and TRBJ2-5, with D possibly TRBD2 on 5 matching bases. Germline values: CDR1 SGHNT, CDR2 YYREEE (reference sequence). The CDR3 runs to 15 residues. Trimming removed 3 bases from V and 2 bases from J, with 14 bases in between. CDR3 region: CASSSPTEEQETQYF. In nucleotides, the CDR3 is TGTGCCAGCAGCTCCCCGACGGAGGAGCAAGAGACCCAGTACTTC.

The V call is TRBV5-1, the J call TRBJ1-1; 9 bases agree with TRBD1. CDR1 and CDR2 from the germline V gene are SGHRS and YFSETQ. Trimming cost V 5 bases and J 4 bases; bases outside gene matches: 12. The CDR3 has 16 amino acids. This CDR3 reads CASSATGGWEGTEAFF. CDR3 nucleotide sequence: TGCGCCAGCAGTGCTACAGGGGGCTGGGAGGGCACTGAAGCTTTCTTT.

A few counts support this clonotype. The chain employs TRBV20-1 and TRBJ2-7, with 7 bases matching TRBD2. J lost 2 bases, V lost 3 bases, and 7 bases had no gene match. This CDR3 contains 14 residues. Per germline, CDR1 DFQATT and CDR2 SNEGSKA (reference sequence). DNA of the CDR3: TGCAGTGCTAGTGTCCAGCGGGGCCCCTACGAGCAGTACTTC. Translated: CSASVQRGPYEQYF.

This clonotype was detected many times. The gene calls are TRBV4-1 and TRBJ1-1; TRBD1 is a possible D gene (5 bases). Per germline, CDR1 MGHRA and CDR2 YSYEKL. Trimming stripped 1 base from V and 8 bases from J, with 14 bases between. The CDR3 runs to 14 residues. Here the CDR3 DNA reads TGCGCCAGCAGCCAAGGAGACAGTTGGGGGGAAGCTTTCTTT. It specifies CASSQGDSWGEAFF.

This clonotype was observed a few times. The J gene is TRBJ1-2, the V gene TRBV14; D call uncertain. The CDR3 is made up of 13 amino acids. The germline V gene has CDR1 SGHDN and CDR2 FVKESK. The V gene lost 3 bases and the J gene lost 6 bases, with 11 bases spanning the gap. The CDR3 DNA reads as TGTGCCAGCAGCCACGTCAGGAGGGATGGCTACACCTTC. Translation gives CASSHVRRDGYTF.

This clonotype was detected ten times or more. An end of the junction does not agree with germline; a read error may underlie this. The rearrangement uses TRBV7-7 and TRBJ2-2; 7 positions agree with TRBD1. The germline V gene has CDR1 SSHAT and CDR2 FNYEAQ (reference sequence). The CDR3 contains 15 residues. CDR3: CASSPWTGQTGELFF. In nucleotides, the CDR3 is TGTGCTAGCAGCCCCTGGACAGGACAGACCGGGGAGCTGTTTTTT.

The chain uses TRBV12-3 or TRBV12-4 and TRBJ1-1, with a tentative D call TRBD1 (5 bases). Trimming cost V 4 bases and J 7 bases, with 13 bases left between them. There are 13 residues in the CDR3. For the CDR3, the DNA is TGTGCCAGCAGTTCGTCGGACACCCTTGAAGCTTTCTTT. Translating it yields CASSSSDTLEAFF.

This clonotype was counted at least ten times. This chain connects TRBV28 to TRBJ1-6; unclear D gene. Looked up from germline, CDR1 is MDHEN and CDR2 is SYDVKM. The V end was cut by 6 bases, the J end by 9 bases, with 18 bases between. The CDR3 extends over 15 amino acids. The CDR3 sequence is CASRRDLLLGSPLHF. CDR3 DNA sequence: TGTGCCAGCAGACGCGACCTCCTCTTGGGTTCACCCCTCCACTTT.